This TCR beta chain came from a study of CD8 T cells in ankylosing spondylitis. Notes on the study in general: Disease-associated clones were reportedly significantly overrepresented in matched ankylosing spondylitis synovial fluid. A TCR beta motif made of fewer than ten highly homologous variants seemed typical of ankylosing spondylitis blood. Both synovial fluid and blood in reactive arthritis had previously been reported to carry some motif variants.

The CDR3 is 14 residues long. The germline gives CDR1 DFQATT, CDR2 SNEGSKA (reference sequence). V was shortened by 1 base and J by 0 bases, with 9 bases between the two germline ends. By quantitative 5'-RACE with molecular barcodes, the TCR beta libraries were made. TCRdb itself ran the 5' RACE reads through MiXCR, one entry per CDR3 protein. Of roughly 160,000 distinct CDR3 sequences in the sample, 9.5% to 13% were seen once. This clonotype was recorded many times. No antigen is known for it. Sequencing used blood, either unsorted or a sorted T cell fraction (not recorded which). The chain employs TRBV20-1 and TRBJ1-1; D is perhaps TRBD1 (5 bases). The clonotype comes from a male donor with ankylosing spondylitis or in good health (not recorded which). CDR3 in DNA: TGCAGTGCTAGAGGACAGCGCATGAACACTGAAGCTTTCTTT. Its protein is CSARGQRMNTEAFF.